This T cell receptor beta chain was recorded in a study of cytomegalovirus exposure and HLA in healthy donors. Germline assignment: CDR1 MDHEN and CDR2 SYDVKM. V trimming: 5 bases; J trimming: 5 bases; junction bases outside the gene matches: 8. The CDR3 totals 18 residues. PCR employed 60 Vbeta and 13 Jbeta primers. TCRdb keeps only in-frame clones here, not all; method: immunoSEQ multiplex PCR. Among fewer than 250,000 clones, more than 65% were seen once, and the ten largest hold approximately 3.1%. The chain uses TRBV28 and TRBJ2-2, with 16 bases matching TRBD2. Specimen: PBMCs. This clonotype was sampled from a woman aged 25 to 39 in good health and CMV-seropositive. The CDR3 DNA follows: TGTGCCAGCAGTGTGGGACTAGCGGGAGGGCCGGGGACCGGGGAGCTGTTTTTT. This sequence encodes CASSVGLAGGPGTGELFF.